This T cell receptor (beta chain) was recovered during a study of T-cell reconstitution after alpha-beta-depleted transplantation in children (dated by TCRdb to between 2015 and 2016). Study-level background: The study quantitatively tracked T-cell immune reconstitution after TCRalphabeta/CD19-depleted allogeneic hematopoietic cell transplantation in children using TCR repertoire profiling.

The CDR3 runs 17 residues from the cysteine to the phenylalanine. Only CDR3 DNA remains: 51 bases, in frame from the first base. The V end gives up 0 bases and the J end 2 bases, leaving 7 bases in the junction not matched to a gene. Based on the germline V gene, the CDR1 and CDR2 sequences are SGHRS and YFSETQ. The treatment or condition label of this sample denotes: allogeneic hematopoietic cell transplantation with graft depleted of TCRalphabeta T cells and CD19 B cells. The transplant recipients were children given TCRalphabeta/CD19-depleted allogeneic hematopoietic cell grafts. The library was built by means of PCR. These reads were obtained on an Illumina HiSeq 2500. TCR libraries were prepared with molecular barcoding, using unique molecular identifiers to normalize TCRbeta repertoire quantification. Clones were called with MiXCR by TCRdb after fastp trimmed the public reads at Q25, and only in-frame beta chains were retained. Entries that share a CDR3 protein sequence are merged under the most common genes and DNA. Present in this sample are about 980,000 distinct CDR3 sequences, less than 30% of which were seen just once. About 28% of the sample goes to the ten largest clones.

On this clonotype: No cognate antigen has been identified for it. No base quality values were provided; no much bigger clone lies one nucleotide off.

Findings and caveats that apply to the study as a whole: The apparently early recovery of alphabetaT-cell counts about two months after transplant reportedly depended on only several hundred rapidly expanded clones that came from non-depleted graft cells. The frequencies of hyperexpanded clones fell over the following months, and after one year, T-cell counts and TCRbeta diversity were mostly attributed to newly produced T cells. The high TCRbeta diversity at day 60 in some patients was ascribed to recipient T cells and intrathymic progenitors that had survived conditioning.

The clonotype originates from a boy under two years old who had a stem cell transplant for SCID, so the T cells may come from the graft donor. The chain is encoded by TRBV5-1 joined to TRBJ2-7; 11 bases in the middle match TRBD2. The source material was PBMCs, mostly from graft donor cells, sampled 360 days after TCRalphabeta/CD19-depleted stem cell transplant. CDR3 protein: CASSLELAGGLPYEQYF. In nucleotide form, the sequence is TGCGCCAGCAGCTTGGAGCTAGCGGGAGGCCTCCCCTACGAGCAGTACTTC.